These T cell receptor beta chains were read from a single sample in a study of immune evolution from preneoplasia to lung adenocarcinoma. Generated by immunoSEQ multiplex PCR, the TCRdb table keeps only in-frame clones and is missing some. This sample has about 6,100 clones, with around four fifths found just once. Material for sequencing was FFPE minimally invasive lung adenocarcinoma tissue. The origin of the receptors is a person between 50 and 69 years old with lung adenocarcinoma. Each CDR3 is given without its conserved first and last residue. Clone size is stated in some rows and not others, as once, few, many or a class when expanded.

few | TRBV7-9 | ASSLALGEDTEAF
. | TRBV2 | ASSDLQGSSYEQY
. | TRBV7-2 | ASSSGLEGDKQY
. | TRBV6-5 | ASRSGNGNTIY
. | TRBV7-2 | ASGRQGGYYEQY
. | TRBV4-1 | ASSQDPGQGTSEAF
. | TRBV30 | AWRARGPNNEQF
. | TRBV28 | ASSFSRAQGGNTIY
. | TRBV7-9 | ASSFNSVNEQF
. | TRBV4-2 | ASSQGDREITDTQY
. | TRBV19 | ASSKEIANTGELF
. | TRBV9 | ASSRSSGTGELF
. | TRBV7-3 | ASSPGGDSPLH
few | TRBV6-1 | ASSEAGLVYNEQF
. | TRBV6-5 | ASSSASGRIRQY
. | TRBV6-5 | ASSYSGVNEKLF
. | TRBV2 | ASTRGRSYEQY
. | TRBV7-2 | ASSPLDTQY
few | TRBV29-1 | SVGGTDQPQH
. | TRBV27 | ASSLSPVNTEAF
. | TRBV20-1 | SAKQGYEQY
. | TRBV2 | ASSVWDSRAETQY
. | TRBV5-1 | ASSLLTGGYEQY
. | TRBV20-1 | SARHGYT
. | TRBV28 | ASTRDSLYEQY
. | TRBV19 | ASSIPPGDRGIETQY
. | TRBV25-1 | ASSDAQGYEQY
. | TRBV18 | ASSPLLGTDRGQGTEAF
. | TRBV7-9 | ASSLIDRRNTEAF
. | TRBV5-1 | ASSPGTSGREGEQY
. | TRBV6-5 | ASSYQLAGVQETQY